Below, 7 T cell receptor beta chains from the same sample are listed, as sequenced in a study of blood T cells in healthy people across ages. Primers used in a second PCR of about 6 to 11 cycles were a sample-barcoded 5' primer and a J-beta primer mix. TCRdb reanalysed the 5' RACE reads using MiXCR and keeps one entry per CDR3 protein. The sample records around 940,000 distinct CDR3 sequences, roughly 50% being singletons. Input material: blood. These receptors came from a woman aged 55-69 years in good health.

Concerning this clonotype itself: A clone one base away is much larger, so this may be a read error. The V call is TRBV4-2, the J call TRBJ1-1, with D tentatively TRBD1 (6 bases). Germline V gene sequence: CDR1 LGHNA, CDR2 YNFKEQ. CDR3 length: 14 amino acids. Trimming cost V 5 bases and J 5 bases, with 15 bases left between them. The CDR3 loop is CASSRGGWGTEAFF. The CDR3 region has the DNA TGTGCCAGCAGCAGGGGGGGATGGGGGACTGAAGCTTTCTTT.

J is TRBJ2-1 and V is TRBV20-1; a weak D match, TRBD2 (5 bases). The CDR3 has 11 amino acids. The V gene's germline CDR1 is DFQATT and CDR2 SNEGSKA (reference sequence). The V gene lost 5 bases and the J gene lost 12 bases, with 14 bases spanning the gap. CDR3 protein: CSALTSYGQFF. The CDR3 nucleotides read TGCAGTGCTCTTACTAGTTATGGGCAGTTCTTC.

This clonotype occurred a few times. J is TRBJ2-5 and V is TRBV7-8; D not resolved. Trimming removed 2 bases from V and 0 bases from J, with 13 bases in between. The CDR3 length is 16 residues. Germline V CDR1 and CDR2: SGHVS, FQNEAQ. The CDR3 DNA reads TGTGCCAGCAGCTTAAATCTCTGGGCGGACCAAGAGACCCAGTACTTC. It translates to CASSLNLWADQETQYF.

The rearrangement uses TRBV5-6 and TRBJ2-5, with TRBD2 identical over 8 bases. CDR1 SGHDT and CDR2 YYEEEE come from the germline V gene. V lost 4 bases to trimming and J lost 5 bases; unmatched junction nucleotides: 7. CDR3 length equals 14 residues. The DNA of the CDR3 is TGTGCCAGCAGCCGGGGGGGGCCTTTTGAGACCCAGTACTTC. Translation: CASSRGGPFETQYF.

The chain joins TRBV4-3 to TRBJ1-6, with a weak D call TRBD1 (5 bases). This CDR3 is built from 15 residues. CDR1 and CDR2 (germline): LGHNA, YSLEER. V shed 4 bases and J shed 4 bases, with 11 bases lying between them. CDR3 loop: CASSLDRQYNSPLHF. CDR3 coding DNA: TGCGCCAGCAGCCTGGATAGACAGTATAATTCACCCCTCCACTTT.

V usage is TRBV3-1 and J usage is TRBJ2-7; possible D gene TRBD2, 6 bases. CDR1 LGHDT and CDR2 YNNKEL come from the germline V gene (reference sequence). V dropped 0 bases and J dropped 7 bases, with 10 bases sitting between them. The CDR3 has 13 residues. Here the CDR3 reads CASSQEWGTEQYF. The CDR3 nucleotides are TGTGCCAGCAGCCAAGAATGGGGGACTGAGCAGTACTTC.

This chain uses TRBV3-1 with TRBJ2-5, with unresolved D. The DNA end is more similar to TRBJ2-7, so the J call may be wrong. The CDR3 contains 12 residues. Germline loops: CDR1 LGHDT, CDR2 YNNKEL (reference sequence). The CDR3 protein is CASSRTMNEQYF. CDR3 DNA: TGTGCCAGCAGCCGTACGATGAACGAGCAGTACTTC.